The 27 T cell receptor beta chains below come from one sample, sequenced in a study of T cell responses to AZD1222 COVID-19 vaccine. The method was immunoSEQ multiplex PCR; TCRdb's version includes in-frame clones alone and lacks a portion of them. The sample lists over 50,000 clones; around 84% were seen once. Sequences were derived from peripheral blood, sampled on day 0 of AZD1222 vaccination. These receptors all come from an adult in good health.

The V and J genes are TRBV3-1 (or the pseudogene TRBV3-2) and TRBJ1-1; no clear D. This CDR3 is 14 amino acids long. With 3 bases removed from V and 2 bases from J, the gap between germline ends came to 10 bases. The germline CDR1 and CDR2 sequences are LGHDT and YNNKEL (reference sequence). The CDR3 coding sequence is TGTGCCAGCAGCCAGTTTCAGCTTAACACTGAAGCTTTCTTT. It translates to CASSQFQLNTEAFF.

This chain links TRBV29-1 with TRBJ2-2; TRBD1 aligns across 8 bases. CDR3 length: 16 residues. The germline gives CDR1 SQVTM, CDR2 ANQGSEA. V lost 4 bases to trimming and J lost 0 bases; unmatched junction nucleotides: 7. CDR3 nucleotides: TGCAGCGTTGCAACTCCGGGACAGGCGAACACCGGGGAGCTGTTTTTT. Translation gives CSVATPGQANTGELFF.

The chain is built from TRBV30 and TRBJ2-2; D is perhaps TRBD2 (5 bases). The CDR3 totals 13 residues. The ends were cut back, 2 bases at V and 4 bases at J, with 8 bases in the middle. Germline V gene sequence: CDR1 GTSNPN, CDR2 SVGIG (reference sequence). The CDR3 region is CAWSQDSTGELFF. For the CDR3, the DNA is TGTGCCTGGAGTCAGGACTCCACCGGGGAGCTGTTTTTT.

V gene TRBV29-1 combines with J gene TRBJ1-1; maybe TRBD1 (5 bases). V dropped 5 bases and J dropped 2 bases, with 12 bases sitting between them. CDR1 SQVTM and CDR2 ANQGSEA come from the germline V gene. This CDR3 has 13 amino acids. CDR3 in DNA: TGCAGCGTTTTGCCGCAGGGAAACACTGAAGCTTTCTTT. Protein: CSVLPQGNTEAFF.

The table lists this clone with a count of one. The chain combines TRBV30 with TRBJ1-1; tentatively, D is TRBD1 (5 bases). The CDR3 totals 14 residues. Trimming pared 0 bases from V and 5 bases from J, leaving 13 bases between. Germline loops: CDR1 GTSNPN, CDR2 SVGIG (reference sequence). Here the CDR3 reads CAWSVRGARTEAFF. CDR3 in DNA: TGTGCCTGGAGTGTTAGGGGAGCGCGGACTGAAGCTTTCTTT.

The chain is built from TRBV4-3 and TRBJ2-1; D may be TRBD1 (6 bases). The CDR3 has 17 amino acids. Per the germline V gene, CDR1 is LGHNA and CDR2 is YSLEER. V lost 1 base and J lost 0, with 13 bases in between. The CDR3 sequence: CASSQARDTSSYNEQFF. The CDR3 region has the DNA TGCGCCAGCAGCCAAGCTAGGGACACCAGCTCCTACAATGAGCAGTTCTTC.

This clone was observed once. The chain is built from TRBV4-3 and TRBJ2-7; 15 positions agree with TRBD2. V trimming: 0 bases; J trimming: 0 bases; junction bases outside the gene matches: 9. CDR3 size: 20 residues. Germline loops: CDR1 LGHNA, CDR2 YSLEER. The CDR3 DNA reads TGCGCCAGCAGCCAAGATCGGGGACTAGCGGGGGGACTCAGCTCCTACGAGCAGTACTTC. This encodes CASSQDRGLAGGLSSYEQYF.

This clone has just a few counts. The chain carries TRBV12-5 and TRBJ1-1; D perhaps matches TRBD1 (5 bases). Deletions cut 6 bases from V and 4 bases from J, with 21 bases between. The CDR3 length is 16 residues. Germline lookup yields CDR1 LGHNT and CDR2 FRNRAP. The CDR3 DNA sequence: TGTGCTAGTGGGGAGGAGGGGAGGACGAGAAGCACTGAAGCTTTCTTT. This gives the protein CASGEEGRTRSTEAFF.

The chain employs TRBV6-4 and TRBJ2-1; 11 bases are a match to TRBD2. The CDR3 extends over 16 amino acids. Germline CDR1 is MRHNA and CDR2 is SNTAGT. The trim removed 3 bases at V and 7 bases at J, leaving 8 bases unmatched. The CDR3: CASSESVAGGNNEQFF. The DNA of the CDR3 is TGTGCCAGCAGTGAATCCGTAGCGGGGGGGAATAATGAGCAGTTCTTC.

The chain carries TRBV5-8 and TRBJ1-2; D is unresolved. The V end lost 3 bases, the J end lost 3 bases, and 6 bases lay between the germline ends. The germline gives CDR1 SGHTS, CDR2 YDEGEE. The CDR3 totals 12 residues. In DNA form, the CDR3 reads TGTGCCAGCAGCTACCGGGACTATGGCTACACCTTC. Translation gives CASSYRDYGYTF. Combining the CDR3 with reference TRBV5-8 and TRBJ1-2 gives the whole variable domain EAGVTQSPTHLIKTRGQQATLRCSPISGHTSVYWYQQALGLGLQFLLWYDEGEERNRGNFPPRFSGRQFPNYSSELNVNALELEDSALYLCASSYRDYGYTFGSGTRLTVV.

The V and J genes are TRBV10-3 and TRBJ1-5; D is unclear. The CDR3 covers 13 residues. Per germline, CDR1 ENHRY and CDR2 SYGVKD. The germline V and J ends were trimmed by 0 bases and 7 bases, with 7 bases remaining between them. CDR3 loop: CAISESIRQPQHF. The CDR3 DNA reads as TGTGCCATCAGTGAGTCGATAAGACAGCCCCAGCATTTT.

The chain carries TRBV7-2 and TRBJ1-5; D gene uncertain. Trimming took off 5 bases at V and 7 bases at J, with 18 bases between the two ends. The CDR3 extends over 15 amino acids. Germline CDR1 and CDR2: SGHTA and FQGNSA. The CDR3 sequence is CASSPREAGNQPQHF. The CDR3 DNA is TGTGCCAGCAGCCCCCGTGAGGCAGGTAACCAGCCCCAGCATTTT. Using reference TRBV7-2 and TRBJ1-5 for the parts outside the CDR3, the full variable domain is GAGVSQSPSNKVTEKGKDVELRCDPISGHTALYWYRQSLGQGLEFLIYFQGNSAPDKSGLPSDRFSAERTGGSVSTLTIQRTQQEDSAVYLCASSPREAGNQPQHFGDGTRLSIL.

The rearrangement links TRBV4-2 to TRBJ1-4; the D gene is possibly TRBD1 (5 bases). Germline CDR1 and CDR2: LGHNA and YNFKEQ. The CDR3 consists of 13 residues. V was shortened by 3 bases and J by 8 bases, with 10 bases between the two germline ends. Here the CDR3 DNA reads TGTGCCAGCAGCCAGGGACCCGGGGAAAAACTGTTTTTT. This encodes CASSQGPGEKLFF.

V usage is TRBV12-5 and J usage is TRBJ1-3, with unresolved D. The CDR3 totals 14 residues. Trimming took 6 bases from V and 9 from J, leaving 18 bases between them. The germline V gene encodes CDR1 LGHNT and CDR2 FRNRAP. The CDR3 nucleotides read TGTGCTAGTGGCTCCCTCCGTACCGGGCGCACCATATATTTT. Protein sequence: CASGSLRTGRTIYF. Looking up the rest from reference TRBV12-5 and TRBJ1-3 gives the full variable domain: DARVTQTPRHKVTEMGQEVTMRCQPILGHNTVFWYRQTMMQGLELLAYFRNRAPLDDSGMPKDRFSAEMPDATLATLKIQPSEPRDSAVYFCASGSLRTGRTIYFGEGSWLTVV.

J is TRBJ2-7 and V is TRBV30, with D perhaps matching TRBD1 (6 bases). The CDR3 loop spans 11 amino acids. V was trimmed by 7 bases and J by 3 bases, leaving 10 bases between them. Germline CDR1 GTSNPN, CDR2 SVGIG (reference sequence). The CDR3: CASSDSYEQYF. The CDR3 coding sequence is TGTGCCTCCTCGGACAGCTACGAGCAGTACTTC.

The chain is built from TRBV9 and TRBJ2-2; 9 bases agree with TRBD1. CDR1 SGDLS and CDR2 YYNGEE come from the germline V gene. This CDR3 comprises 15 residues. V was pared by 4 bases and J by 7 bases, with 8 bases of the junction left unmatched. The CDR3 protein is CASSPRGQGVGELFF. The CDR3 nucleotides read TGTGCCAGCAGCCCCCGGGGACAGGGCGTCGGGGAGCTGTTTTTT.

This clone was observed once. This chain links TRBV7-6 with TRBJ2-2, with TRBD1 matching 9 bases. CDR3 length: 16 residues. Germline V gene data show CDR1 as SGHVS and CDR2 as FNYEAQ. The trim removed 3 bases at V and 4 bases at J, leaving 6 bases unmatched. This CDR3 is CASSFKGQGSTGELFF. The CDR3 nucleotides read TGTGCCAGCAGCTTCAAAGGACAGGGGAGCACCGGGGAGCTGTTTTTT.

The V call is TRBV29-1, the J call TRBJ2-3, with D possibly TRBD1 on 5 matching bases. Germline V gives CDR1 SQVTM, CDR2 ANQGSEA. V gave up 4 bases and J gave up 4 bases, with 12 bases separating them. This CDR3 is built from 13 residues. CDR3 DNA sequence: TGCAGCGTTGGTGGCAGGGCTGCAGATACGCAGTATTTT. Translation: CSVGGRAADTQYF.

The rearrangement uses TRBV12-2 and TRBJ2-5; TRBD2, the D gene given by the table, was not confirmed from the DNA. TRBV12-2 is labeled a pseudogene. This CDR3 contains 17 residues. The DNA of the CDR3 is TGTGCAAGTCGCCCCGGTATGAGCGGGGGGTGTCGAGAGACCCAGTACTTC. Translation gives CASRPGMSGGCRETQYF.

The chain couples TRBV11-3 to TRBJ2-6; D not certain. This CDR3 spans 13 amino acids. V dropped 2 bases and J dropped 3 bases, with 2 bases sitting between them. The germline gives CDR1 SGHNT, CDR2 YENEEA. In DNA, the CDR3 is TGTGCCAGCAGCTTAAATGGGGCCAACGTCCTGACTTTC. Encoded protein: CASSLNGANVLTF.

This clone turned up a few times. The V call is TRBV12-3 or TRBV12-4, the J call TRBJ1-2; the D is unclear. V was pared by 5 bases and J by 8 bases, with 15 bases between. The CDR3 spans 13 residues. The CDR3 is CASSTANTRGYTF. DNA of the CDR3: TGTGCCAGCAGTACCGCTAACACGAGGGGCTACACCTTC.

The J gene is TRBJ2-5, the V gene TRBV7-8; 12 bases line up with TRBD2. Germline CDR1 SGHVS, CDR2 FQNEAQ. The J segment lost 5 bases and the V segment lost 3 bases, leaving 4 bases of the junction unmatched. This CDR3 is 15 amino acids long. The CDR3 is CASSFSSGGAETQYF. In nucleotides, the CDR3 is TGTGCCAGCAGCTTTTCTAGCGGGGGGGCCGAGACCCAGTACTTC.

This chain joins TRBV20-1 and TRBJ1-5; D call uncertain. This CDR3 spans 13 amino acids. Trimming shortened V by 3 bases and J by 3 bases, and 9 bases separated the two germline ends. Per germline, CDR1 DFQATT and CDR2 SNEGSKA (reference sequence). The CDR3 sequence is CSASLGNNQPQHF. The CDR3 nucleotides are TGCAGTGCTAGTCTGGGGAACAATCAGCCCCAGCATTTT.

CDR3 coding DNA: TGTGCCAGCACCCCTCGTGGGGGAAATAATTCACCCCTCCACTTT. This sequence encodes CASTPRGGNNSPLHF. The chain joins TRBV6-5 to TRBJ1-6; TRBD1 is a possible D gene (5 bases). The germline V gene has CDR1 MNHEY and CDR2 SVGAGI. CDR3 length: 15 residues. Trimming stripped 7 bases from V and 5 bases from J, with 15 bases between.

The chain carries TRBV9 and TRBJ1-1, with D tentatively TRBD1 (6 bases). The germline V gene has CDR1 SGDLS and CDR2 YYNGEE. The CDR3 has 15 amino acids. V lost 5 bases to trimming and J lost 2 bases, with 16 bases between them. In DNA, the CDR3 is TGTGCCAGCAGGGTAACCGGGACACCCAACACTGAAGCTTTCTTT. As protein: CASRVTGTPNTEAFF. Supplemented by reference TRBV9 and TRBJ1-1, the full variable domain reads DSGVTQTPKHLITATGQRVTLRCSPRSGDLSVYWYQQSLDQGLQFLIQYYNGEERAKGNILERFSAQQFPDLHSELNLSSLELGDSALYFCASRVTGTPNTEAFFGQGTRLTVV.

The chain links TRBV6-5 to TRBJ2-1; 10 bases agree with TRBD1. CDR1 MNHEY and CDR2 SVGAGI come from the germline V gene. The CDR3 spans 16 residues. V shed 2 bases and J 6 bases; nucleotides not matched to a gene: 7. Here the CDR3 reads CASSYGQGVLGNEQFF. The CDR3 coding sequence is TGTGCCAGCAGTTACGGACAGGGGGTTTTAGGCAATGAGCAGTTCTTC.

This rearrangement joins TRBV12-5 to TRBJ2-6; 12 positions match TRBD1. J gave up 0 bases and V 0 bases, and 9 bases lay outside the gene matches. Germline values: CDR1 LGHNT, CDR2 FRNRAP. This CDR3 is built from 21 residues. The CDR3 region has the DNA TGTGCTAGTGGTTTGGTACGGGGGACAGGGGGCGCTAGCTCTGGGGCCAACGTCCTGACTTTC. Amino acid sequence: CASGLVRGTGGASSGANVLTF.